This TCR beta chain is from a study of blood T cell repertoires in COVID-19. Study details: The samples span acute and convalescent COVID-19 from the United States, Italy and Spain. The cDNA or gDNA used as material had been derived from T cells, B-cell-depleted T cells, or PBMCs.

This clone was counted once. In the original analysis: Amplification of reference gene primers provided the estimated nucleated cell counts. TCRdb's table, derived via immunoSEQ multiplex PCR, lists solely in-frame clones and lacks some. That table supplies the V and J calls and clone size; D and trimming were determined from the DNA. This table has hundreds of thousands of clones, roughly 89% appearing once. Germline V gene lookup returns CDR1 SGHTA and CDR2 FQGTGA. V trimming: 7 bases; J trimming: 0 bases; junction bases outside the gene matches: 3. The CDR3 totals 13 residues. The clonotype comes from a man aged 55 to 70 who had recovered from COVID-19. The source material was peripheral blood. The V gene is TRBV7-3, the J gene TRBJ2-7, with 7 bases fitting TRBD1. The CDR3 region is CASNRDSSYEQYF. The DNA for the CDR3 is TGTGCCAGCAACCGGGACAGCTCCTACGAGCAGTACTTC.